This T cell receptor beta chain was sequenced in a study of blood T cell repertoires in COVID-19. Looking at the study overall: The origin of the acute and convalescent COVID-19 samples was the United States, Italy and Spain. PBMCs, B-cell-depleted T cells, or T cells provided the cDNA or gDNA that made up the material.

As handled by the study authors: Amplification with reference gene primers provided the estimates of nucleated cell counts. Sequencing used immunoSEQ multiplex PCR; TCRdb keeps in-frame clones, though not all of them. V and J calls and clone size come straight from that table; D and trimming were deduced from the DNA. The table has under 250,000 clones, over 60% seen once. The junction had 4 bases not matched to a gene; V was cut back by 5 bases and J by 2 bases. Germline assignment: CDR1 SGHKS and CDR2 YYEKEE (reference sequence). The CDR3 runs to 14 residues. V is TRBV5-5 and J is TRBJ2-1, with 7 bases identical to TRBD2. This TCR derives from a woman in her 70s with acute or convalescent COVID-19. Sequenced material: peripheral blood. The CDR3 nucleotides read TGTGCCAGCAGTTTCGGGACTACCTACAATGAGCAGTTCTTC. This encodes CASSFGTTYNEQFF.